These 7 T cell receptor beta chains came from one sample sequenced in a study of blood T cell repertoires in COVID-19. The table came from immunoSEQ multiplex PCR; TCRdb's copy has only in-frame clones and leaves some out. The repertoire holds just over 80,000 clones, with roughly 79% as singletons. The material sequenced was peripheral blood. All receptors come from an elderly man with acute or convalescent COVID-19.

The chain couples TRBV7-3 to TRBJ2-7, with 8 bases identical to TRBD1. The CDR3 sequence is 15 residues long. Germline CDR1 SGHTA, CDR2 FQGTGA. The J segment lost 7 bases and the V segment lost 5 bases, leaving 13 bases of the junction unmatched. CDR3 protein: CASSPGTGTLREQYF. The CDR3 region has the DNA TGTGCCAGCAGCCCCGGGACAGGAACTTTGCGAGAGCAGTACTTC.

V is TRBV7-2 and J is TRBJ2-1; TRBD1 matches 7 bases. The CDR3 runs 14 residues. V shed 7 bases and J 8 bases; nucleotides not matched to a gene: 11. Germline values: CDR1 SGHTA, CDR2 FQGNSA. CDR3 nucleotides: TGTGCCAGCACCTTCAACAGGGGCCCCTATGAGCAGTTCTTC. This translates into CASTFNRGPYEQFF.

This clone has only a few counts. The CDR3 nucleotides are TGTGCCAGCAGCTTGGGCAGGGGATCCTCCTACGAGCAGTACTTC. The encoded protein is CASSLGRGSSYEQYF. V and J are TRBV11-3 and TRBJ2-7, with D possibly matching TRBD1 (6 bases). Trimming shortened V by 3 bases and J by 0 bases, and 12 bases separated the two germline ends. Germline V lookup: CDR1 SGHNT, CDR2 YENEEA. This CDR3 spans 15 amino acids.

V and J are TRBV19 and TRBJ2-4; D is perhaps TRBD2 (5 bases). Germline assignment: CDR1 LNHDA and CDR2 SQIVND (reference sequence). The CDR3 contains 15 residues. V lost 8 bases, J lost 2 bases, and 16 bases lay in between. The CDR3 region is CASSKGSLTKNIQYF. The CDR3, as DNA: TGTGCCAGTTCTAAAGGGAGTCTAACCAAAAACATTCAGTACTTC.

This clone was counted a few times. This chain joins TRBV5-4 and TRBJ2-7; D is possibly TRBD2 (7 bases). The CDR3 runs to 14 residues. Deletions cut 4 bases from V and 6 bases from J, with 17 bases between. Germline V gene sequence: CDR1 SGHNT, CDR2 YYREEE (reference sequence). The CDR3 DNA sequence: TGTGCCAGCAGCCAAGGAGGGGGGGCCACCGAGCAGTACTTC. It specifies CASSQGGGATEQYF.

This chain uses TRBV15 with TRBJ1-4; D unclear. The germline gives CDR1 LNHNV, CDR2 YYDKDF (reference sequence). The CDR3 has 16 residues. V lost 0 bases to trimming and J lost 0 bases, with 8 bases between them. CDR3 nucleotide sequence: TGTGCCACCAGCAGAGAGAAACAAGCAACTAATGAAAAACTGTTTTTT. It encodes CATSREKQATNEKLFF.

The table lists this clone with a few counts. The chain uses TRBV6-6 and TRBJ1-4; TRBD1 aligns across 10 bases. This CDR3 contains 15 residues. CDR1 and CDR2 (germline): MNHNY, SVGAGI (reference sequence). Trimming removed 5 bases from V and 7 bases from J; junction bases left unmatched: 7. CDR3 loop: CASSDRDRGREKLFF. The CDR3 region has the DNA TGTGCCAGCAGTGACCGGGACAGGGGTCGTGAAAAACTGTTTTTT.